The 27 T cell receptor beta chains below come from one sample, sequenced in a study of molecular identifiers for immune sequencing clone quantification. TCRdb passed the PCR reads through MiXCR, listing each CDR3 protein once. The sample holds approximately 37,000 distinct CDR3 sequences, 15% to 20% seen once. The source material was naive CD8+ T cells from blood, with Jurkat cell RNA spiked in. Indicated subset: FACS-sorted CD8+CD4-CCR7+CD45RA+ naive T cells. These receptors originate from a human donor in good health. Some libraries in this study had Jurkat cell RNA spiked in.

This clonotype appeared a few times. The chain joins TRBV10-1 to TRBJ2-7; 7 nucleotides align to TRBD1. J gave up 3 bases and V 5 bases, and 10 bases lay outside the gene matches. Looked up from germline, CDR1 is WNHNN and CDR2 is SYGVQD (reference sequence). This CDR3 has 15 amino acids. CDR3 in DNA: TGCGCCAGCAGTAAAAGTCGGACAGGCGACTACGAGCAGTACTTC. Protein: CASSKSRTGDYEQYF.

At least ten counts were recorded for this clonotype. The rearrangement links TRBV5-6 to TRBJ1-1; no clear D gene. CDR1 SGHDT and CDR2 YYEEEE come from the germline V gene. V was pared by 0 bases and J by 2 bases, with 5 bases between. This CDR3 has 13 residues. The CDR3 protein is CASSLVLNTEAFF. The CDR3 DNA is TGTGCCAGCAGCTTGGTACTCAACACTGAAGCTTTCTTT.

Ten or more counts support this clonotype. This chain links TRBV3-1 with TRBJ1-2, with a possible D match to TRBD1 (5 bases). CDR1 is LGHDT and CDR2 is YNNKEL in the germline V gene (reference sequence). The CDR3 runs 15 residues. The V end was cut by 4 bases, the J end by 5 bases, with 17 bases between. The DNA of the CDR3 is TGTGCCAGCAGCCCGTCGGAGGGGATTAGGTATGGCTACACCTTC. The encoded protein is CASSPSEGIRYGYTF.

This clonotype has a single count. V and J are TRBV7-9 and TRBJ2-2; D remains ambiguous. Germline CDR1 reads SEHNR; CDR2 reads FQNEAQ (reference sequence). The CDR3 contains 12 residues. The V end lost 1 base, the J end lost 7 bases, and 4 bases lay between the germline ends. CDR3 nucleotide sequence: TGTGCCAGCAGCTTAGATGGCGGGGAGCTGTTTTTT. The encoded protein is CASSLDGGELFF. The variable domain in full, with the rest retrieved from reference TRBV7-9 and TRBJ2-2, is DTGVSQNPRHKITKRGQNVTFRCDPISEHNRLYWYRQTLGQGPEFLTYFQNEAQLEKSRLLSDRFSAERPKGSFSTLEIQRTEQGDSAMYLCASSLDGGELFFGEGSRLTVL.

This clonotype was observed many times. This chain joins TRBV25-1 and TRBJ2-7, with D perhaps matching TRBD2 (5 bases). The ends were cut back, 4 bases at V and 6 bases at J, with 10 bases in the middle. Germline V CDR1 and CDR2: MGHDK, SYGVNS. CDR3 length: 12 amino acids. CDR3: CASSAKAAEQYF. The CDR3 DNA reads TGTGCCAGCAGTGCTAAAGCGGCCGAGCAGTACTTC.

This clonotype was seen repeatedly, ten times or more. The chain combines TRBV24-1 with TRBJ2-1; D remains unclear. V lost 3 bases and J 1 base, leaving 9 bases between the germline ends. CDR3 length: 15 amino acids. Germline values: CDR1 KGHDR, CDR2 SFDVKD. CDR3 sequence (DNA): TGTGCCACCAGTGATGCGGCCGCATCCTACAATGAGCAGTTCTTC. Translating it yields CATSDAAASYNEQFF.

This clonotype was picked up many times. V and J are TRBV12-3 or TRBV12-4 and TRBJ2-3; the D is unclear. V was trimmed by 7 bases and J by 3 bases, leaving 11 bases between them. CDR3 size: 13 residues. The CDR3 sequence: CASKGIVTDTQYF. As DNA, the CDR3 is TGTGCCAGCAAAGGGATTGTAACAGATACGCAGTATTTT.

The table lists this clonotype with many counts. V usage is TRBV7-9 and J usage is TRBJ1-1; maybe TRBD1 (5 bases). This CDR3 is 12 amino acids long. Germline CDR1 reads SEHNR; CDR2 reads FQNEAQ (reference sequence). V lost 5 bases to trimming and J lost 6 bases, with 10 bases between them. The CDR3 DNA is TGTGCCAGCAGCCATGGGGGGTCTGAAGCTTTCTTT. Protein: CASSHGGSEAFF.

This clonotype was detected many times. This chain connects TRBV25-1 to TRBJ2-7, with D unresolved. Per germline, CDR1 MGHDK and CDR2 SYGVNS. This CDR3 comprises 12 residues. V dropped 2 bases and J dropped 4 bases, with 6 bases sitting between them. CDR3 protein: CASSELGYEQYF. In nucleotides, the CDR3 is TGTGCCAGCAGTGAACTGGGGTACGAGCAGTACTTC.

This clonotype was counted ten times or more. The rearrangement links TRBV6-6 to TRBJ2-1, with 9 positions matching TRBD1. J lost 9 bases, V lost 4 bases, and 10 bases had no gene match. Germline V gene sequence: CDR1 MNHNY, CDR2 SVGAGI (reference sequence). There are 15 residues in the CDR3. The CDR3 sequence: CASSSSSTGGAEQFF. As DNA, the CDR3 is TGTGCCAGCAGTTCATCTTCGACAGGGGGAGCTGAGCAGTTCTTC.

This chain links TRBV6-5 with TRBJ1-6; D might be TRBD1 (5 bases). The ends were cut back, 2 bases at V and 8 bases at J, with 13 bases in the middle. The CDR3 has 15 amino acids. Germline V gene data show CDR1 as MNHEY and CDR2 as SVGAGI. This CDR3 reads CASSYGGGGYSPLHF. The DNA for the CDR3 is TGTGCCAGCAGTTACGGGGGTGGTGGGTATTCACCCCTCCACTTT.

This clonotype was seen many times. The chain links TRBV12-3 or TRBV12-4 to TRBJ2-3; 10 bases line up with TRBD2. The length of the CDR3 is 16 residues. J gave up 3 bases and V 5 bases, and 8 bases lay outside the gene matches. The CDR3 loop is CASSVLLAGVTDTQYF. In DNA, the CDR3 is TGTGCCAGCAGTGTTCTTCTAGCGGGGGTGACAGATACGCAGTATTTT.

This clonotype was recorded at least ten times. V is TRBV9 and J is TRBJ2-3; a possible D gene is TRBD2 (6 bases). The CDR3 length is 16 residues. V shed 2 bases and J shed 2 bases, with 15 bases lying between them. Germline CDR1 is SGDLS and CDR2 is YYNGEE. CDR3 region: CASSVGGGVITDTQYF. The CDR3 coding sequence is TGTGCCAGCAGCGTTGGTGGAGGGGTCATCACAGATACGCAGTATTTT.

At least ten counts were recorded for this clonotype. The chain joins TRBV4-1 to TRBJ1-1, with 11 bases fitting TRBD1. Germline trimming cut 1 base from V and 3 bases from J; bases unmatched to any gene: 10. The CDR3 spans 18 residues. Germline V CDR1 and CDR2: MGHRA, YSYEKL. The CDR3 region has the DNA TGCGCCAGCAGCCAAGCGGGACAGGGGGATAATTTTGACACTGAAGCTTTCTTT. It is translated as CASSQAGQGDNFDTEAFF.

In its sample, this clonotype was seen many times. CDR3 residues: CSARLLAGVEGEQFF. CDR3 DNA sequence: TGCAGTGCTAGGCTACTAGCGGGAGTTGAGGGAGAGCAGTTCTTC. V is TRBV20-1 and J is TRBJ2-1, with 11 positions matching TRBD2. With 3 bases clipped from V and 10 bases from J, the junction kept 11 bases outside the gene matches. Germline loops: CDR1 DFQATT, CDR2 SNEGSKA (reference sequence). This CDR3 is built from 15 residues.

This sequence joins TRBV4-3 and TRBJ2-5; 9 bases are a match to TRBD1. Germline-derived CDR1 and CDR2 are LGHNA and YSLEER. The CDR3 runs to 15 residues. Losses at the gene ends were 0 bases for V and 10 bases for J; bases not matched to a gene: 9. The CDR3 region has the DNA TGCGCCAGCAGCCAAGATAGGACAGGGGCCCCGGGCCAGTACTTC. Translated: CASSQDRTGAPGQYF.

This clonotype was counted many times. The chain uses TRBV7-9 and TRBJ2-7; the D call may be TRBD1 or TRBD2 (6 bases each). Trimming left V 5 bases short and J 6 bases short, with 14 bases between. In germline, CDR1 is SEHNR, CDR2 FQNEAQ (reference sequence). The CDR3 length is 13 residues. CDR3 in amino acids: CASSASWGAEQYF. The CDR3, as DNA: TGTGCCAGCAGCGCGTCTTGGGGGGCCGAGCAGTACTTC.

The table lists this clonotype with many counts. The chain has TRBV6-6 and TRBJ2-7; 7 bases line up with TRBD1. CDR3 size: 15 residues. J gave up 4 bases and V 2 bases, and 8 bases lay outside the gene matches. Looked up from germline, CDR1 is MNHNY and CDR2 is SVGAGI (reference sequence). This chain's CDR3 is CASSYPGATGYEQYF. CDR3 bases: TGTGCCAGCAGTTACCCCGGGGCGACAGGGTACGAGCAGTACTTC.

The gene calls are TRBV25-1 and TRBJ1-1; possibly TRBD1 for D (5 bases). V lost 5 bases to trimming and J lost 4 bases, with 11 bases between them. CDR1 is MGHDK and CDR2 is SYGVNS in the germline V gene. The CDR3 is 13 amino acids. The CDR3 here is CASSSGSSTEAFF. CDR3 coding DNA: TGTGCCAGCAGTTCAGGGTCCAGCACTGAAGCTTTCTTT.

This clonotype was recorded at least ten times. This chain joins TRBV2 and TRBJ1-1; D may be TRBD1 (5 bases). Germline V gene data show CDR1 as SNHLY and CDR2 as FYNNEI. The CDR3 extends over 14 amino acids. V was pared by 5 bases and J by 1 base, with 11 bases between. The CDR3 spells CASSIFQGNTEAFF. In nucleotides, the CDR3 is TGTGCCAGCAGTATATTCCAGGGGAACACTGAAGCTTTCTTT.

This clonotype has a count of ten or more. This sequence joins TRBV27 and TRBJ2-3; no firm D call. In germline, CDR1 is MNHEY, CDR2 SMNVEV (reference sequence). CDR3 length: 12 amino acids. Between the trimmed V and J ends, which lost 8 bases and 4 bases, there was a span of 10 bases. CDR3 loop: CASGTDPDTQYF. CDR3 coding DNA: TGTGCCAGCGGCACCGACCCAGATACGCAGTATTTT.

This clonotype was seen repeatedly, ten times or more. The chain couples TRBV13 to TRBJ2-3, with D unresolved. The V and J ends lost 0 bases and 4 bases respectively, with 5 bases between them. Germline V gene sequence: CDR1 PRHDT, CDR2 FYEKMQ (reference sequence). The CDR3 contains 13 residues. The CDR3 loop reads CASSLGLPDTQYF. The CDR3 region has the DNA TGTGCCAGCAGCTTAGGCCTGCCAGATACGCAGTATTTT. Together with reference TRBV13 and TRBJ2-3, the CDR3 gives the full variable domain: AAGVIQSPRHLIKEKRETATLKCYPIPRHDTVYWYQQGPGQDPQFLISFYEKMQSDKGSIPDRFSAQQFSDYHSELNMSSLELGDSALYFCASSLGLPDTQYFGPGTRLTVL.

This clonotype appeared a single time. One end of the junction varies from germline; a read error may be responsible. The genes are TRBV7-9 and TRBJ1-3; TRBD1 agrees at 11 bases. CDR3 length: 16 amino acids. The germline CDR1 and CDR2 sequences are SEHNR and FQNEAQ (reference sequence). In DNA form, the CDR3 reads TGTGCCAGCAGCAAAGGGACAGGGGGGACTGGAAGCACCATATATTTT. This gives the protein CASSKGTGGTGSTIYF.

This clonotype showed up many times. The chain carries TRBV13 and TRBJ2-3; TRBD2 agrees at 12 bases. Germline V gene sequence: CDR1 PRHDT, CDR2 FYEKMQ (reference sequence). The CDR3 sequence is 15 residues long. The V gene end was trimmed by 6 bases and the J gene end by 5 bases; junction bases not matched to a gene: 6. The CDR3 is CASSSGLAGIDTQYF. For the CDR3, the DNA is TGTGCCAGCAGTTCGGGACTAGCGGGTATAGATACGCAGTATTTT.

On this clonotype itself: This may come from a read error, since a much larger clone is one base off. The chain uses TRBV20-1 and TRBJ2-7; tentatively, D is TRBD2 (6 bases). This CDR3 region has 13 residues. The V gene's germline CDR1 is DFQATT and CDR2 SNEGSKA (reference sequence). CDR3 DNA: TGCAGTGCTAGAGATCGGGGGTCCTACGAGCGGTACTTC. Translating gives CSARDRGSYERYF.

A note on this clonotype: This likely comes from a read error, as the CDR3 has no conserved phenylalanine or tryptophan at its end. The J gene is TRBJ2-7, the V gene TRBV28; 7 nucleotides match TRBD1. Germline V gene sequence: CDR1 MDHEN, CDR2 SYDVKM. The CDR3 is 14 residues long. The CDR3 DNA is TGCGCCAGCAGCACTAAGACAGGGCCCTACGAGCAGTACCTC. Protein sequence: CASSTKTGPYEQYL.

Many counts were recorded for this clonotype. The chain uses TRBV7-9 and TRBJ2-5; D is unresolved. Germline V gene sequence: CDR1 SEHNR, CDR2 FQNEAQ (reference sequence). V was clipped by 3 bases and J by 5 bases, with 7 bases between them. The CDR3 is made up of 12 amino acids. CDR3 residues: CASSLDPETQYF. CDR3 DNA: TGTGCCAGCAGCTTGGACCCGGAGACCCAGTACTTC.